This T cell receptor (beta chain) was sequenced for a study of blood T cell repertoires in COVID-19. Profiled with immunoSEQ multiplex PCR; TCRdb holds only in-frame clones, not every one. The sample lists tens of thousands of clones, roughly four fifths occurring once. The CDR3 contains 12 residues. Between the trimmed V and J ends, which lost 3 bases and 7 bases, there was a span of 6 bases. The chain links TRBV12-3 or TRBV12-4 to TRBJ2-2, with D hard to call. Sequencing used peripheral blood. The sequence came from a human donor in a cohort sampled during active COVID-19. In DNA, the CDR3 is TGTGCCAGCAGTTTTTCCATCGGGGAGCTGTTTTTT. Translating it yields CASSFSIGELFF.